This TCR beta chain was documented in a study of shared clonotypes between healthy human individuals. As regards this clone: What it binds is not known.

Broader study findings: Sorted-subset samples were not fully sequenced, rarefaction indicated. Blood alone was sampled, and tissue repertoires likely differ. It was expected that sequencing depth would affect clonotype sharing among donors.

Study processing details: Filtering differed, since immunoSEQ gave only junction sequences and no quality scores. Produced via immunoSEQ multiplex PCR; TCRdb's table is partial and in-frame only. That table furnishes V, J and clone size, whereas the DNA furnished D and trimming. The sample yields some 1 million clones, about three quarters seen once. The CDR3 spans 14 residues. Germline V gene lookup returns CDR1 SNHLY and CDR2 FYNNEI. Trimming shortened V by 4 bases and J by 6 bases, and 13 bases separated the two germline ends. The chain has TRBV2 and TRBJ1-5, with TRBD1 as a possible D gene (5 bases). This TCR was sampled from a man aged 18-30 years in good health. The source material was memory CD4+ T cells sorted from blood. Described subset: CD45RA-negative fraction. The CDR3 region is CASSGTQVGQPQHF. For the CDR3, the DNA is TGTGCCAGCAGTGGGACACAGGTTGGTCAGCCCCAGCATTTT.